This T cell receptor beta chain is from a study of robustness of blood B and T cell sequencing (dated by TCRdb to 2017 to 2018). For the wider study: The goal of the study was to figure out the amount of peripheral blood required to reliably characterize the TCRbeta and IgG repertoires of an individual. TCRbeta and IgG repertoires were quantified in each of the approximately 10 independently drawn blood samples. Two replicate TCRbeta cDNA libraries were prepared from one shared RNA pool from a single 10 ml draw, serving as technical replicates.

Libraries came from PCR. TCRdb records Illumina MiSeq as the sequencer. cDNA was made using SMARTScribe reverse transcriptase and a 5' template-switch oligo that added a universal priming site. A 12-nucleotide random unique molecular identifier (UMI) was carried by the template-switch oligo, and each cDNA molecule was tagged with this UMI. During reverse transcription, TCRbeta transcripts were targeted using chain-specific reverse primers. Uracil DNA glycosylase treatment removed residual template-switch adapters, and cDNA was purified with a Qiagen MinElute kit. The first PCR ran for roughly 20 cycles with KAPA HiFi HotStart ReadyMix and step-out primers, divided among four 50 microliter reactions. First-round PCR products were gel-purified before further amplification. Illumina Nextera adapters were attached in a second PCR of approximately 8 cycles, and the libraries were then purified and pooled. A 50-nucleotide 5' read captured the UMI barcode for each TCRbeta molecule. Concerning the study's data processing: The MIGEC toolkit was used to group reads by UMI into consensus reads. PEAR was used to merge forward and reverse consensus reads, producing the final reads. Identical UMI-sequence pairs found in more than one library were treated as cross-sample contamination and removed by a custom decontamination script. MIGMAP, a wrapper around IgBLAST, was used to carry out V(D)J assignment and CDR3 extraction. TCR clonotypes were defined by identical V gene, J gene and CDR3 amino acid sequence; CDR1 and CDR2 were not sequenced. TCRdb applied fastp at Q25 and MiXCR to the public reads, then kept only in-frame beta chains. Each CDR3 protein appears once, grouped with its most common genes and DNA. The V and J calls here are based on TCRdb, not the publication. The sample profile shows roughly 1,500 distinct CDR3 sequences; about 61% of them were found once. 30% to 40% of the sample belongs to the ten largest clones.

TCRbeta repertoires were measured from mRNA instead of genomic DNA, an approach that captures expressed receptors. Leukocytes from the buffy coat were collected into Trizol, and RNA was extracted using the Direct-zol RNA MiniPrep Plus kit with no cell sorting. To separate plasma, buffy coat and red blood cells, EDTA blood tubes were immediately centrifuged at 4 degrees C. Worth noting for this clonotype: The specificity of this receptor is unknown. Base quality data are lacking; no much larger clone is found one base away.

The investigation overall reported the following: The 1,000 most abundant TCRbeta clonotypes from the pooled draws were detected in every single 10 ml sample. Pooling tubes did not make the overlap of rare TCRbeta clonotypes any better, which implies that much larger blood volumes would be needed to capture those rare clonotypes. Evidence of cross-contamination, likely resulting from batch processing, was observed in one pair of TCRbeta libraries, and the UMI-sequence pairs shared between the two libraries were removed. TCRbeta rarefaction curves did not fully plateau, suggesting under-sequencing or many low-abundance clonotypes. Between the technical replicate libraries, approximately 95% of the top 10,000 TCRbeta clonotypes in one library were also present in the other library. Combining 3 or 4 tubes (about 26-40 ml blood) brought coverage of the top 10,000 TCRbeta clonotypes close to saturation. Immediate fractionation was required for EDTA tubes, so the use of EDTA tubes in multi-site collections was limited.

The sample taken for sequencing was peripheral blood. The clonotype was recovered from a human donor in good health.

The nucleotide sequence is given as TGTGCCAGCAGCCCGGGACAGGGGGCGACAATCTATGGCTACACCTTC. Translated, this gives CASSPGQGATIYGYTF. Here the chain combines TRBV27 and TRBJ1-2, with TRBD1 matching 12 junction bases. Ends trimmed: V by 6 bases, J by 4 bases; bases unmatched to a gene: 9. The CDR3 has 16 amino acids, counting the end cysteine and phenylalanine. The DNA shown is the 48-base CDR3, in frame from base 1. Sequences MNHEY (CDR1) and SMNVEV (CDR2) are obtained from the germline V gene (reference sequence).